This T cell receptor (beta chain) was obtained from a study of cytomegalovirus exposure and HLA in healthy donors. Overall study results and limits: Using a false discovery rate of 0.05, a later analysis showed that about 16,000 TCR beta sequences were associated with HLA alleles. Later on, a genetic analysis was performed. It linked a missense variant in DCLRE1C with V- and J-gene trimming of TCR beta. The authors confirmed in vitro that a few CMV-associated chains were specific for CMV antigens.

The length of the CDR3 is 14 residues. The germline V gene encodes CDR1 SEHNR and CDR2 FQNEAQ (reference sequence). The V gene lost 3 bases and the J gene lost 4 bases, with 13 bases spanning the gap. A remark on this clone: Its antigen is unknown.

Amplification used 60 Vbeta primers and 13 Jbeta primers. Authors' data handling: Later, an analysis found about 83 million unique TCR beta chains, and about 10 million of these were shared. Sequencing used immunoSEQ multiplex PCR; TCRdb keeps in-frame clones, though not all of them. V, J and clone size were drawn from that table, and D and trimming were deduced from the DNA. The sample includes around 180,000 clones, approximately 75% of them seen just once. The origin of this receptor is a girl aged 5-17 years in good health and CMV-seronegative. Sequenced: PBMCs. J is TRBJ2-7 and V is TRBV7-9; tentative D call: TRBD2 (5 bases). In DNA, the CDR3 is TGTGCCAGCAGCTTCTACGGACCGGGGTACGAGCAGTACTTC. This sequence encodes CASSFYGPGYEQYF.